Given below is one T cell receptor (beta chain) in context. What antigen it recognizes has not been identified. No much larger clone is present one base from it, and per-base qualities are unavailable. The sample belongs to a study of radiation and T cells in renal cell carcinoma (dated by TCRdb to 2020 to 2021). Regarding the study in general: TCR beta sequencing covered around 50 samples in total, comprising roughly 26 tumors and approximately 27 peripheral blood samples. The final blood draw took place at 4 weeks after radiation, the same time as nephrectomy. In the approximately 49 samples combined, some 4,100,000 unique CDR3 nucleotide sequences were found, encoding approximately 2,900,000 unique CDR3 amino acid sequences.

The sample's time point label is to be understood as: blood 4 weeks post-SBRT, at nephrectomy. Sample treatment or condition, as interpreted from the label and publication: 15 Gy SBRT to primary tumor, nephrectomy 4 weeks later. Samples came from a clinical trial, in which primary renal cell carcinomas received 15 Gy stereotactic body radiation therapy followed by nephrectomy 4 weeks later. Serial peripheral blood from radiation-treated patients was sampled at baseline, 2 weeks and 4 weeks after SBRT to track tumor-enriched clonotypes. All patients had renal cell carcinoma with clear cell pathology. Genomic DNA for TCR sequencing was prepared using the QIAamp DNA Blood Mini Kit (Qiagen). Samples were included in the analyses only if all quality control checks were passed. General study outcomes and caveats: The single-armed trial design could not address effects of radiation dose or scheduling on the TCR repertoire. In blood, the top tumor clonotypes increased from baseline to 2 weeks after radiation and then shrank by 4 weeks, which suggests a temporary expansion of tumor-resident clones. Tracking of blood repertoire dynamics stopped at roughly 29 days after treatment, with no follow-up past that point. Because no pretreatment tumor biopsies were available, whether clonotypes were present in the tumor at baseline could not be determined.

TCR beta libraries were generated from genomic DNA with the immunoSEQ kit, following the manufacturer's recommendations. To prepare libraries, a first multiplex PCR with proprietary primers was run, followed by a second PCR that added unique barcodes, and a bead cleanup was done after each round. A positive control reaction and a negative control reaction, both provided in the kit, were run with every batch of samples. The final libraries were assessed on an Agilent 4200 TapeStation D1000 ScreenTape, pooled by volume, and quantified by qPCR. Sequencing was performed on an Illumina NextSeq500 using a MidOutput 150-cycle cartridge, with 156 Read1 cycles, 15 Index1 cycles, and the kit custom primers. The pooled library was loaded at around 1 pM with a 20% PhiX control spike-in. The paper's data handling went like this. Vendor-processed data were analyzed in R, and a clonotype was defined as all T cells sharing the same CDR3 nucleotide sequence. In the clone abundance analyses, frequencies in each sample were normalized to that sample's 10,000 most abundant clones. Public T cell clones, which averaged fewer than five per sample, were removed prior to analysis. Tumor-enriched clonotypes and baseline blood-enriched clonotypes were defined as those with an abundance difference of at least 32-fold between compartments. Clonotypes expanded or contracted between blood time points were identified with a beta-binomial differential abundance model. Tumor-blood repertoire similarity was measured with the Baroni-Urbani and Buser coefficient, and group comparisons used two-tailed Wilcoxon tests in R. Not all clones reach the TCRdb copy of this immuneACCESS table, which keeps in-frame sequences only. Checked studies attribute under half of the gap to unresolved V genes and leave the rest unexplained. Clone size and V and J calls were adopted from that table, with D and trimming inferred from the DNA. This sample has about 78,000 clones in its table, and roughly nine tenths of those were observed once. The ten biggest clones cover 5% to 7.5% of the sample.

The CDR3 goes from the cysteine to the phenylalanine over 16 residues. The DNA shown is the 48-base CDR3, in frame from base 1. The germline V gene (reference sequence) supplies CDR1 SGHNT and CDR2 YYREEE. V gives up 2 bases and J gives up 1 base, and the segment between their germline ends measures 15 bases. The sample was blood, taken from a patient whose treatment included radiotherapy and nephrectomy. The chain employs TRBV5-4 and TRBJ1-1; the D gene is perhaps TRBD1, on 6 matching bases. The sequence was collected from a woman in her seventies with renal cell carcinoma. The bases are TGTGCCAGCAGCTTCGGGGGGGCCGGGGGGAACACTGAAGCTTTCTTT. The translation is CASSFGGAGGNTEAFF.